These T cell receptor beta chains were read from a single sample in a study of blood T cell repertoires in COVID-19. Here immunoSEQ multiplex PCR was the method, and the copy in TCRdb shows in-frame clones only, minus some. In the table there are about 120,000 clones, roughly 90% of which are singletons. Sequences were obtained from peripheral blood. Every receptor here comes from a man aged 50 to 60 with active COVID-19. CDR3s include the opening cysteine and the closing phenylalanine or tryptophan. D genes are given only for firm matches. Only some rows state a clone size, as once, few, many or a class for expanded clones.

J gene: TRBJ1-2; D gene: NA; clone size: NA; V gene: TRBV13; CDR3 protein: CASSLGQRTANYGYTF; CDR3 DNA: TGTGCCAGCAGCTTAGGCCAAAGGACAGCTAACTATGGCTACACCTTC
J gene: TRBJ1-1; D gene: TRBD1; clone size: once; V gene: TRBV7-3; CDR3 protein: CASSLDYRGDTEAFF; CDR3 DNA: TGTGCCAGCAGCTTAGACTACAGGGGCGACACTGAAGCTTTCTTT
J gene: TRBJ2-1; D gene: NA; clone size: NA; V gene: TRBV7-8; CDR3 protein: CASSAYRASGNEQFF; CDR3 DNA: TGTGCCAGCAGCGCGTACAGGGCGTCGGGCAATGAGCAGTTCTTC
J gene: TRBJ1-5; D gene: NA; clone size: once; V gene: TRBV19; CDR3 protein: CASSHDGGSNQPQHF; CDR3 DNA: TGTGCCAGTAGCCACGACGGAGGTAGCAATCAGCCCCAGCATTTT
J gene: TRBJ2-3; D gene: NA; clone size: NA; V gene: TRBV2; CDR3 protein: CASSEAGQGPDTQYF; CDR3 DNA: TGTGCCAGCAGTGAAGCCGGGCAGGGCCCAGATACGCAGTATTTT
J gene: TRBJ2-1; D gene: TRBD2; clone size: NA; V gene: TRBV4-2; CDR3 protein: CASSYSGTSVDNEQFF; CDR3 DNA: TGTGCCAGCAGCTACTCCGGGACTAGCGTAGACAATGAGCAGTTCTTC
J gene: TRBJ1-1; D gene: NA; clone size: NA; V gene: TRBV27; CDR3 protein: CASSPRGYAEAFF; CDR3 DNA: TGTGCCAGCAGTCCACGGGGGTACGCTGAAGCTTTCTTT
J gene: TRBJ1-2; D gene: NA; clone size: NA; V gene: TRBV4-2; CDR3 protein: CATSGDVRYGYTF; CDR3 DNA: TGTGCCACCTCGGGGGACGTCCGCTATGGCTACACCTTC
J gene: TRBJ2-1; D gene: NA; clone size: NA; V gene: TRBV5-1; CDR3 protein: CASSLATSYNEQFF; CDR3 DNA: TGCGCCAGCAGCTTGGCCACCAGCTACAATGAGCAGTTCTTC
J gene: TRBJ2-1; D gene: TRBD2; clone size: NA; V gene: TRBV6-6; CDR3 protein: CASTESSGSSNEQFF; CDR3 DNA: TGTGCCAGCACCGAATCTAGCGGGAGCTCAAATGAGCAGTTCTTC
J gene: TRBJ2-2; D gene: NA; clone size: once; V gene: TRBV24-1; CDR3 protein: CATSDTNTGELFF; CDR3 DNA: TGTGCCACCAGTGACACGAACACCGGGGAGCTGTTTTTT
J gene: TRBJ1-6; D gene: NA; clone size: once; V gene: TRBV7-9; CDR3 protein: CASSRAGYNSPLHF; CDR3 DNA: TGTGCCAGCAGCCGGGCAGGGTATAATTCACCCCTCCACTTT
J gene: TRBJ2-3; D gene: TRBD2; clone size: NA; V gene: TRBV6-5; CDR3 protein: CASSYSGTSPDTQYF; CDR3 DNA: TGTGCCAGCAGTTACTCGGGGACTAGTCCAGATACGCAGTATTTT
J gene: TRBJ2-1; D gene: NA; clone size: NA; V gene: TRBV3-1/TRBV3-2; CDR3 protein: CASSQGTAEQFF; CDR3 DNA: TGTGCCAGCAGCCAAGGGACTGCTGAGCAGTTCTTC
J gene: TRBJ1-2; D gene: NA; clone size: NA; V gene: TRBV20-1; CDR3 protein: CSARGSYGYTF; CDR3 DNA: TGCAGTGCTAGGGGGAGCTATGGCTACACCTTC
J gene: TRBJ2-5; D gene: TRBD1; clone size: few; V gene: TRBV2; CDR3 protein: CASTLWDRPETQYF; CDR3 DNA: TGTGCCAGCACCCTTTGGGACAGGCCAGAGACCCAGTACTTC
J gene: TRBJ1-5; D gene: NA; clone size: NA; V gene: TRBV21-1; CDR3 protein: CASSSRQTLGSNQPQHF; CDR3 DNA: TGTGCCAGCAGCTCCCGACAGACTCTGGGAAGCAATCAGCCCCAGCATTTT
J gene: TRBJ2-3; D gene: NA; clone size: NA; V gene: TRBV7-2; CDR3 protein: CASSLAGQSTDTQYF; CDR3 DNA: TGTGCCAGCAGCTTAGCGGGCCAGAGCACAGATACGCAGTATTTT
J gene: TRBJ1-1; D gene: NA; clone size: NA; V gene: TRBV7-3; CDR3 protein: CASSLSRNTEAFF; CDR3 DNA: TGTGCCAGCAGCTTAAGCAGGAACACTGAAGCTTTCTTT
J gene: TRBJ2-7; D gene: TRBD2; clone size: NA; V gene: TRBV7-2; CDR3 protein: CASSRSAGGLQYF; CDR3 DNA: TGTGCCAGCAGCCGGTCGGCGGGGGGACTGCAGTACTTC
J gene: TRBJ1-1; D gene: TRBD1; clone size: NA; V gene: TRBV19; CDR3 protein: CASSIPGQGGTEAFF; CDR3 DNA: TGTGCCAGTAGTATCCCCGGACAGGGAGGCACTGAAGCTTTCTTT
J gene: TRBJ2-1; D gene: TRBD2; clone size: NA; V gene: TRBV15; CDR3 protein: CATSRDRGEFNEQFF; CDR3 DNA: TGTGCCACCAGCAGAGATCGGGGGGAATTCAATGAGCAGTTCTTC
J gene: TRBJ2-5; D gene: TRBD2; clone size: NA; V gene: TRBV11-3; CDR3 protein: CASGGLAGGETQYF; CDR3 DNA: TGTGCCAGCGGAGGACTAGCGGGAGGAGAGACCCAGTACTTC
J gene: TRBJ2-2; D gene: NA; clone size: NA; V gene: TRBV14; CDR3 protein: CASSQDRFQADIRTGELFF; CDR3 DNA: TGTGCCAGCAGCCAAGATCGTTTCCAGGCAGATATCCGCACCGGGGAGCTGTTTTTT